Listed below are T cell receptor beta chains from one sample, sequenced in a study of early T cells in non-severe SARS-CoV-2 infection. TCRdb reprocessed the 5' RACE reads with MiXCR, giving one entry per CDR3 protein. The repertoire consists of approximately 65,000 distinct CDR3 sequences, with approximately 14% occurring once and the leading ten covering 4% to 4.5%. The material sequenced was whole blood. These receptors all stem from an adult who was a healthcare worker with PCR-confirmed SARS-CoV-2 infection or an uninfected control (not recorded which). The CDR3 runs from the conserved cysteine through the conserved F or W. A D gene is named only where the DNA matches it firmly. The size field is filled for only some rows; it gives once, few, many or a size class.

>TRBJ1-4|TRBV6-2/TRBV6-3|TRBD1|few
CASKDPGTANEKLFF
TGTGCCAGCAAGGACCCCGGGACAGCTAATGAAAAACTGTTTTTT
>TRBJ2-7|TRBV19|TRBD2|few
CASIPLAGEAYEQYF
TGTGCCAGTATCCCACTAGCGGGGGAAGCCTACGAGCAGTACTTC
>TRBJ2-3|TRBV7-7|TRBD1|-
CASSLGLGGDTQYF
TGTGCCAGCAGCTTGGGTCTAGGGGGCGATACGCAGTATTTT
>TRBJ1-4|TRBV4-3|-|-
CASSQDVGEKLFF
TGCGCCAGCAGCCAAGATGTAGGCGAAAAACTGTTTTTT
>TRBJ2-2|TRBV15|-|-
CATTPQGYTGELFF
TGTGCCACCACTCCCCAGGGTTACACCGGGGAGCTGTTTTTT
>TRBJ2-2|TRBV12-3/TRBV12-4|TRBD1|-
CASRTGTGFFGELFF
TGTGCCAGCAGGACTGGGACAGGGTTCTTTGGGGAGCTGTTTTTT
>TRBJ1-1|TRBV5-4|-|few
CASSLPGRMNTEAFF
TGTGCCAGCAGCTTACCGGGACGGATGAACACTGAAGCTTTCTTT
>TRBJ2-1|TRBV5-1|-|-
CASYPGGGYNEQFF
TGCGCCAGCTACCCCGGTGGGGGCTACAATGAGCAGTTCTTC
>TRBJ1-2|TRBV20-1|-|few
CSASRGARGYTF
TGCAGTGCTAGCCGAGGGGCGAGAGGCTACACCTTC
>TRBJ1-5|TRBV7-8|-|-
CASSLLQAGNQPQHF
TGTGCCAGCAGCTTACTACAGGCTGGTAATCAGCCCCAGCATTTT
>TRBJ2-3|TRBV9|-|many
CASSVEADTQYF
TGTGCCAGCAGCGTAGAAGCCGATACGCAGTATTTT
>TRBJ2-5|TRBV6-6|TRBD2|medium-sized
CASSYVRTSGGETQYF
TGTGCCAGCAGTTACGTAAGGACTAGCGGAGGCGAGACCCAGTACTTC
>TRBJ1-1|TRBV7-6|-|few
CASSLEGVGTEAFF
TGTGCCAGCAGCTTAGAGGGGGTTGGCACTGAAGCTTTCTTT
>TRBJ1-1|TRBV29-1|-|-
CSVVPTALRTEAFF
TGCAGCGTTGTTCCGACAGCTCTAAGAACTGAAGCTTTCTTT
>TRBJ1-1|TRBV6-2/TRBV6-3|-|many
CASSFQGDTEAFF
TGTGCCAGCAGTTTCCAGGGTGACACTGAAGCTTTCTTT
>TRBJ2-7|TRBV6-1|TRBD1|-
CASSEAGQGYEQYF
TGTGCCAGCAGTGAAGCGGGACAGGGCTACGAGCAGTACTTC
>TRBJ2-2|TRBV9|TRBD2|many
CASRGLAGANTGELFF
TGTGCCAGCAGAGGACTAGCGGGGGCAAACACCGGGGAGCTGTTTTTT
>TRBJ2-7|TRBV7-2|-|-
CASSSLALYEQYF
TGTGCCAGCAGCTCTCTAGCGCTCTACGAGCAGTACTTC
>TRBJ2-7|TRBV12-5|-|many
CASGFMGNEQYF
TGTGCTAGTGGTTTCATGGGCAACGAGCAGTACTTC
>TRBJ2-7|TRBV29-1|TRBD2|-
CSAARTSGISSYEQYF
TGCAGCGCCGCCAGGACTAGCGGCATTAGCTCCTACGAGCAGTACTTC
>TRBJ2-1|TRBV6-5|TRBD1|few
CASSPGGNEQFF
TGTGCCAGCAGCCCAGGGGGCAATGAGCAGTTCTTC
>TRBJ2-7|TRBV25-1|TRBD2|many
CASSFGGGTYEQYF
TGTGCCAGCAGTTTTGGCGGGGGGACCTACGAGCAGTACTTC
>TRBJ1-1|TRBV7-8|-|many
CASSKSGDTEAFF
TGTGCCAGCAGCAAATCAGGGGATACTGAAGCTTTCTTT
>TRBJ1-5|TRBV7-2|-|-
CASSLESQPQHF
TGTGCCAGCAGCTTAGAGTCTCAGCCCCAGCATTTT
>TRBJ2-7|TRBV7-9|-|many
CASRLGGTQEQYF
TGTGCCAGCAGGCTCGGAGGGACTCAAGAGCAGTACTTC
>TRBJ2-5|TRBV10-2|TRBD1|-
CASRPTGGKETQYF
TGCGCCAGCCGACCGACAGGGGGCAAGGAGACCCAGTACTTC
>TRBJ1-2|TRBV7-9|-|few
CASSLGWSWYGYTF
TGTGCCAGCAGCTTAGGGTGGTCTTGGTATGGCTACACCTTC
>TRBJ2-2|TRBV7-2|-|many
CASSPPGPGELFF
TGTGCCAGCAGTCCACCAGGTCCCGGGGAGCTGTTTTTT
>TRBJ1-2|TRBV12-5|TRBD1|few
CASGAPRQGRIYGYTF
TGTGCTAGTGGTGCCCCGAGACAGGGGAGGATCTATGGCTACACCTTC
>TRBJ2-7|TRBV25-1|-|-
CASSGFYEQYF
TGTGCCAGCAGTGGGTTCTACGAGCAGTACTTC
>TRBJ2-7|TRBV27|-|-
CASSRTAAAYEQYF
TGTGCCAGCAGCCGGACAGCAGCAGCCTACGAGCAGTACTTC
>TRBJ2-7|TRBV29-1|-|-
CSVAPNSYEQYF
TGCAGCGTTGCGCCAAACTCCTACGAGCAGTACTTC
>TRBJ2-1|TRBV7-2|TRBD1|-
CASSLGTVSYNEQFF
TGTGCCAGCAGCCTGGGGACAGTCTCATACAATGAGCAGTTCTTC
>TRBJ2-5|TRBV20-1|-|-
CSATPPTVQETQYF
TGCAGTGCTACTCCACCGACAGTTCAAGAGACCCAGTACTTC
>TRBJ2-3|TRBV6-6|TRBD1|many
CASSYLRQGSTDTQYF
TGTGCCAGCAGTTACTTGCGACAGGGGAGCACAGATACGCAGTATTTT
>TRBJ2-7|TRBV29-1|-|few
CSAGNSYEQYF
TGCAGCGCCGGAAATTCCTACGAGCAGTACTTC
>TRBJ1-6|TRBV2|-|-
CASNPGRAGNSPLHF
TGTGCCAGCAATCCAGGGAGAGCTGGGAATTCACCCCTCCACTTT
>TRBJ2-5|TRBV4-2|-|few
CASSQTQWSQETQYF
TGTGCCAGCAGCCAAACTCAGTGGTCCCAAGAGACCCAGTACTTC
>TRBJ2-1|TRBV13|TRBD2|few
CASSLVTSGGRGEQFF
TGTGCCAGCAGCTTAGTGACTAGCGGGGGGCGCGGTGAGCAGTTCTTC
>TRBJ1-1|TRBV18|-|-
CASSPSTGKVAEAFF
TGTGCCAGCTCACCTTCTACAGGGAAGGTCGCTGAAGCTTTCTTT
>TRBJ2-5|TRBV14|-|many
CASSQEGAWTQYF
TGTGCCAGCAGCCAAGAAGGGGCTTGGACCCAGTACTTC
>TRBJ1-2|TRBV4-3|-|-
CASSQETGHGYTF
TGCGCCAGCAGCCAAGAAACGGGGCATGGCTACACCTTC
>TRBJ1-2|TRBV6-5|TRBD1|many
CASSYIGTGGGYGYTF
TGTGCCAGCAGTTACATAGGGACAGGGGGTGGCTATGGCTACACCTTC
>TRBJ1-3|TRBV5-1|-|-
CASSLQGPGNTIYF
TGCGCCAGCAGCTTGCAGGGGCCAGGAAACACCATATATTTT